This T cell receptor beta chain emerged from a study of T-cell memory formation after mild COVID-19. Study-level points and caveats: Most CD4+ clones that shrank were in CM and EM, while CD8+ ones turned up in EMRA. Some clones that responded were present in memory (sampled pre-infection), which suggests cross-reactive memory joined. Contracting clones, day 15 to 85, had balanced CD4/CD8, and later expanders favored CD4+.

Trimming stripped 1 base from V and 3 bases from J, with 13 bases between. This CDR3 comprises 15 residues. CDR1 and CDR2 (germline): LGHDT, YNNKEL (reference sequence). This clonotype was seen many times. Antigen specificity is unknown. MiXCR was run by TCRdb on the 5' RACE reads, yielding one entry per CDR3 protein. Of some 600,000 distinct CDR3 sequences in the sample, 15% to 20% are singletons; the top ten hold 8.1%. Sequencing was done on a sample of PBMCs or a T cell subset sorted from them (not recorded which). This sequence was found in an adult woman who had mild COVID-19 (a few samples of this study predate the infection). Cell type and time point are not known. This chain uses TRBV3-1 with TRBJ2-7, with D unresolved. Here the CDR3 reads CASSQGSGFLYEQYF. The CDR3 DNA sequence: TGTGCCAGCAGCCAAGGATCAGGCTTCCTCTACGAGCAGTACTTC.